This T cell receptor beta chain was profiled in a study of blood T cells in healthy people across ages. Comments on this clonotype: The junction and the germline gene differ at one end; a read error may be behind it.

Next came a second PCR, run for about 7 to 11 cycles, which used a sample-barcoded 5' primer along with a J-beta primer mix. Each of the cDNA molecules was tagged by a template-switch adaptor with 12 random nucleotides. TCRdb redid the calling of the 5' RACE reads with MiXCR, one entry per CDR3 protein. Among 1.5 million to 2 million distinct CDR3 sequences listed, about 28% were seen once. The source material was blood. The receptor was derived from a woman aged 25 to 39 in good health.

The CDR3 reads CASSPAGRVYNPPLHF. DNA of the CDR3: TGTGCCAGCAGCCCCGCCGGCAGGGTCTATAATCCACCCCTCCACTTT. The chain joins TRBV7-8 to TRBJ1-6; possibly TRBD1 for D (5 bases). CDR1 is SGHVS, CDR2 FQNEAQ, per germline. The CDR3 consists of 16 residues. Looking up the rest from reference TRBV7-8 and TRBJ1-6 gives the full variable domain: GAGVSQSPRYKVAKRGQDVALRCDPISGHVSLFWYQQALGQGPEFLTYFQNEAQLDKSGLPSDRFFAERPEGSVSTLKIQRTQQEDSAVYLCASSPAGRVYNPPLHFGNGTRLTVT.